This T cell receptor beta chain appears in the sequencing data of a study of blood T cell repertoires in COVID-19. The CDR3 is made up of 15 amino acids. Trimming took 0 bases from V and 0 from J, leaving 7 bases between them. The germline CDR1 and CDR2 sequences are SGDLS and YYNGEE. Data came from immunoSEQ multiplex PCR; TCRdb stores just in-frame clones and leaves some out. The sample includes around 160,000 clones, about 90% of them seen just once. This TCR was sampled from a man older than 75 with acute or convalescent COVID-19. V is TRBV9 and J is TRBJ1-3; no firm D call. Sequencing was done on a sample of peripheral blood. The CDR3 DNA sequence: TGTGCCAGCAGCGTAGGGGCCTACTCTGGAAACACCATATATTTT. This codes for CASSVGAYSGNTIYF. Supplemented by reference TRBV9 and TRBJ1-3, the full variable domain reads DSGVTQTPKHLITATGQRVTLRCSPRSGDLSVYWYQQSLDQGLQFLIQYYNGEERAKGNILERFSAQQFPDLHSELNLSSLELGDSALYFCASSVGAYSGNTIYFGEGSWLTVV.